The T cell receptor (beta chain) described here comes from a study of cytomegalovirus exposure and HLA in healthy donors (dated by TCRdb to about 2017). Background on the whole study: The 666 repertoires of the first cohort and the 95 to 150 validation repertoires were produced on the same platform, according to a later analysis. The study aimed to test whether cataloging public T cell receptors could reveal signatures of past pathogen exposure. Along with the approximately 600-subject first cohort, a separate validation cohort of around 110 different subjects was used. To predict cytomegalovirus infection status, the study combined high-throughput TCR immunosequencing, statistical association of individual TCRs with disease status, and machine learning.

Separate from the approximately 670-subject first cohort, the validation cohort of 95 to 150 subjects was the group to which the donors belonged. Relative to germline, V is 5 bases shorter and J is 6 bases shorter, with 20 bases between their ends. The CDR3 has 15 amino acids, counting the end cysteine and phenylalanine. Left in the record is the CDR3 DNA by itself, 45 bases read in frame from the first base. According to the germline V gene (reference sequence), CDR1 reads PRHDT and CDR2 reads FYEKMQ. In the case of this clone: Its antigen specificity is not known. No much larger clonotype is one base removed from it; base qualities were not supplied.

Library creation used the immunoSEQ multiplex PCR assay. On the authors' methods: To diagnose cytomegalovirus status from the catalog of TCR beta chain sequences, a statistical classification framework was built. As stored in TCRdb, this immuneACCESS dataset retains in-frame rearrangements with V and J assigned. A fraction of the clones does not appear; measured against another copy, unresolved V genes explain less than half of the discrepancy, and the remainder lacks a known reason. That table gives V, J and clone size, and the DNA gave D and trimming. In all, the sample holds approximately 160,000 clones, and approximately 86% of those were seen once. In total, the top ten clones hold 2% to 2.5% of the sample. The paper as a whole reports these results and caveats: The authors suggested that the approach could potentially be generalized to other disease states and immunological phenotypes. The study gave a list of about 160 TCR beta chains associated with cytomegalovirus. A few of the identified cytomegalovirus-associated TCR beta chains were confirmed in vitro to be specific for cytomegalovirus antigens. The classifier was reported to diagnose cytomegalovirus status with high specificity and sensitivity in both the original cohort and the validation cohort. Across donors, most TCR sequences were observed very rarely, whereas some public TCRs were present in many individuals. All 110 or so repertoires were used to score co-occurrence in the validation cohort in a later analysis, because that analysis had no HLA typing for the cohort. A later analysis found that TCRs clustered in the first cohort also tended to co-occur in the 120 or so validation repertoires, with approximately 93% of cluster scores above 0.

Sequencing input: PBMCs. The clonotype originates from a woman between 18 and 29 years old in good health and CMV-seronegative. Here the chain combines TRBV13 and TRBJ2-7; no D segment can be confidently identified. The CDR3 protein sequence reads: CASSPRPSEALEQYF. In nucleotide form, the sequence is TGTGCCAGCAGCCCTAGACCCTCCGAGGCTCTCGAGCAGTACTTC. The full variable domain, with segments outside the CDR3 supplied by the reference TRBV13 and TRBJ2-7 proteins, appears as AAGVIQSPRHLIKEKRETATLKCYPIPRHDTVYWYQQGPGQDPQFLISFYEKMQSDKGSIPDRFSAQQFSDYHSELNMSSLELGDSALYFCASSPRPSEALEQYFGPGTRLTVT.